The clone carrying this TCR beta chain was seen a handful of times. Its antigen is unknown. A multiplex PCR was run with 60 Vbeta primers and 13 Jbeta primers. Using immunoSEQ multiplex PCR, the repertoire was profiled, and TCRdb retains in-frame clones only, with some absent. The table has just under 45,000 clones, roughly half seen once. The data derive from a study of cytomegalovirus exposure and HLA in healthy donors. Background on the study: Earlier, 110 million or so unique TCR beta sequences were recovered from 200 million or so T cells by an analysis.

Findings and caveats of the study: Later genetic work tied a missense DCLRE1C variant to beta-chain V and J trimming. Researchers counted around 170 TCR beta chains as cytomegalovirus-associated.

After removal of 0 bases from V and 4 bases from J, the junction contained 8 bases not matched to a gene. The CDR3 extends over 16 amino acids. Germline V gene data show CDR1 as SGHRS and CDR2 as YFSETQ. This chain uses TRBV5-1 with TRBJ2-3; 7 bases line up with TRBD2. The sequence came from a man in his sixties in good health and CMV-seronegative. The material sequenced was PBMCs. CDR3 sequence reads: CASSLGGGSIADTQYF. CDR3 DNA sequence: TGCGCCAGCAGCTTGGGCGGCGGGAGTATCGCAGATACGCAGTATTTT.